The rows below give T cell receptor beta chains drawn from one sample of a study of T-cell memory formation after mild COVID-19. TCRdb ran MiXCR on the 5' RACE reads and lists one entry per CDR3 protein. The sample has around 100,000 distinct CDR3 sequences; around 10% are singletons. The sample taken for sequencing was PBMCs or a T cell subset sorted from them (not recorded which). The receptors derive from a man between 18 and 35 years old who had mild COVID-19 (a few samples of this study predate the infection). Cell type and time point are not known. The CDR3 runs from the conserved cysteine through the conserved F or W. A D gene is named only where the DNA matches it firmly. Size values are once, few and many counts, or a class for expanded clones, and some rows have none.

j_call d_call clone_size v_call cdr3_aa cdr3_nt
TRBJ1-6 TRBD1 NA TRBV7-2 CASSERTGDNSPLHF TGTGCCAGCAGCGAGCGGACAGGGGACAATTCACCCCTCCACTTT
TRBJ2-2 NA few TRBV20-1 CSASGGWLTGELFF TGCAGTGCTAGTGGGGGCTGGCTCACCGGGGAGCTGTTTTTT
TRBJ1-5 NA few TRBV27 CASTAFGPHISNQPQHF TGTGCCAGCACGGCATTCGGACCTCATATCAGCAATCAGCCCCAGCATTTT
TRBJ1-2 NA NA TRBV6-5 CASSYSAGERNYGYTF TGTGCCAGCAGTTACTCCGCAGGGGAAAGGAACTATGGCTACACCTTC
TRBJ2-3 TRBD1 many TRBV9 CASSGTGSAATQYF TGTGCCAGCTCCGGGACAGGATCCGCTGCTACGCAGTATTTT
TRBJ2-3 TRBD1 NA TRBV12-3/TRBV12-4 CASSRQGLSTDTQYF TGTGCCAGCAGTCGACAGGGGCTTAGCACAGATACGCAGTATTTT
TRBJ2-3 NA few TRBV7-2 CASSSGDFVTDTQYF TGTGCCAGCAGCTCCGGGGACTTTGTCACAGATACGCAGTATTTT
TRBJ2-3 NA NA TRBV6-2/TRBV6-3 CASSTMLADTQYF TGTGCCAGCAGTACTATGCTAGCAGATACGCAGTATTTT
TRBJ1-1 NA many TRBV5-6 CASSWGENTEAFF TGTGCCAGCAGCTGGGGGGAGAACACTGAAGCTTTCTTT
TRBJ1-2 NA few TRBV7-9 CASSSTGLYGYTF TGTGCCAGCAGTTCTACAGGCCTCTATGGCTACACCTTC
TRBJ2-5 NA many TRBV6-2/TRBV6-3 CASSPRQGADQETQYF TGTGCCAGCAGTCCCCGGCAGGGTGCGGACCAAGAGACCCAGTACTTC
TRBJ2-1 TRBD2 few TRBV4-1 CASSQAPFAGGYNEQFF TGCGCCAGCAGCCAGGCTCCCTTTGCGGGGGGATACAATGAGCAGTTCTTC
TRBJ2-5 TRBD2 few TRBV7-2 CASSRAGRGETQYF TGTGCCAGCAGTCGAGCGGGGAGGGGAGAGACCCAGTACTTC
TRBJ2-7 NA NA TRBV3-1 CASSQTAGQHYEQYF TGTGCCAGCAGCCAAACGGCGGGACAGCACTACGAGCAGTACTTC
TRBJ2-5 NA many TRBV7-8 CASRSGLRETQYF TGTGCCAGCAGGTCGGGGCTCAGGGAGACCCAGTACTTC
TRBJ2-4 NA few TRBV7-2 CASSLVGWGTKNIQYF TGTGCCAGCAGCTTAGTAGGATGGGGTACCAAAAACATTCAGTACTTC
TRBJ2-1 TRBD2 NA TRBV27 CASSLGTSYEQFF TGTGCCAGCAGTCTTGGGACTAGCTATGAGCAGTTCTTC
TRBJ2-5 TRBD1 NA TRBV4-2 CASSHLEIRDRQETQYF TGTGCCAGCAGCCACCTCGAGATTAGGGACAGGCAAGAGACCCAGTACTTC
TRBJ1-2 TRBD1 NA TRBV7-9 CASSVTGTESNYGYTF TGTGCCAGCAGCGTTACCGGGACAGAGTCTAACTATGGCTACACCTTC
TRBJ1-5 TRBD1 few TRBV12-3/TRBV12-4 CATQTGPNQPQHF TGTGCCACCCAGACAGGGCCCAATCAGCCCCAGCATTTT
TRBJ2-7 NA few TRBV5-4 CASSLDRYPYEQYF TGTGCCAGCAGCCTCGACAGGTACCCCTACGAGCAGTACTTC
TRBJ2-1 TRBD2 few TRBV6-5 CASSGLAGTYNEQFF TGTGCCAGCAGTGGACTAGCGGGTACCTACAATGAGCAGTTCTTC
TRBJ2-2 TRBD2 few TRBV7-6 CASSLVRTSGFGELFF TGTGCCAGCAGCTTAGTGCGGACTAGCGGGTTCGGGGAGCTGTTTTTT
TRBJ1-5 TRBD1 many TRBV4-1 CASSPRQGASSNQPQHF TGCGCCAGCAGCCCGAGACAGGGGGCAAGCAGCAATCAGCCCCAGCATTTT
TRBJ2-3 NA few TRBV5-6 CASSPAPSANEPDTQYF TGTGCCAGCAGCCCCGCTCCTTCGGCTAATGAGCCAGATACGCAGTATTTT
TRBJ2-2 NA many TRBV7-9 CASSLWRVTNTGELFF TGTGCCAGCAGCTTATGGAGGGTAACGAACACCGGGGAGCTGTTTTTT
TRBJ2-1 TRBD2 NA TRBV6-2/TRBV6-3 CASSLSAVAGGSPYNEQFF TGTGCCAGCAGTTTATCGGCCGTAGCGGGGGGATCTCCCTACAATGAGCAGTTCTTC
TRBJ2-5 TRBD2 few TRBV4-1 CASSRSGGIETQYF TGCGCCAGCAGCCGTAGCGGGGGGATAGAGACCCAGTACTTC
TRBJ2-3 NA few TRBV29-1 CSVEIGGAVIDTQYF TGCAGCGTTGAAATAGGGGGGGCGGTCATAGACACGCAGTATTTT